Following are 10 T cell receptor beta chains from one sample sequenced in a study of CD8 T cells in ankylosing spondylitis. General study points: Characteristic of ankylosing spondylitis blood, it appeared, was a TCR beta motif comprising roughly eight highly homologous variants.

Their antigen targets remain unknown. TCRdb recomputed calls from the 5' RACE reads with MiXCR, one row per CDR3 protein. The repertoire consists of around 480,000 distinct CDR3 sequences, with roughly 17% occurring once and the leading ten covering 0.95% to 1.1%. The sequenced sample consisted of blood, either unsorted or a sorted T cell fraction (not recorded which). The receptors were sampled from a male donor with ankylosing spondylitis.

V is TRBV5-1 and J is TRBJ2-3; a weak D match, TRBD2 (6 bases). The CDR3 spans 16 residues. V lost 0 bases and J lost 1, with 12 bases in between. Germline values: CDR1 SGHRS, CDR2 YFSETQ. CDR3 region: CASSLAGSRGTDTQYF. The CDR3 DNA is TGCGCCAGCAGCTTGGCCGGGAGCAGGGGCACAGATACGCAGTATTTT.

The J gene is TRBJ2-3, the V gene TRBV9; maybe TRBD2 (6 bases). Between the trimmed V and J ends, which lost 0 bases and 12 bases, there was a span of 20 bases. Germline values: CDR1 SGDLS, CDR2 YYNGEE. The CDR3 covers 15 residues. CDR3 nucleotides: TGTGCCAGCAGCGTAGACGCCGGGGGTCGTGGGGGACAGTATTTT. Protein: CASSVDAGGRGGQYF.

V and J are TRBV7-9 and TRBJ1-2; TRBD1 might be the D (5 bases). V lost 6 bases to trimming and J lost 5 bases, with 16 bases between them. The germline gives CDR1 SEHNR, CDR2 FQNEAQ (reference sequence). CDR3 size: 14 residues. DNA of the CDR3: TGTGCCAGCAGTCCGGCGGGGCGAGCTTATGGCTACACCTTC. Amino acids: CASSPAGRAYGYTF.

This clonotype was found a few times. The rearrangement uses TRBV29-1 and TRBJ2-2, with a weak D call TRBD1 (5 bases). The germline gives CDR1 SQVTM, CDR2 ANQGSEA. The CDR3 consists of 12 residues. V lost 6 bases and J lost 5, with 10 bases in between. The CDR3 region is CSVPTATGELFF. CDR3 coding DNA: TGCAGCGTCCCGACAGCAACCGGGGAGCTGTTTTTT.

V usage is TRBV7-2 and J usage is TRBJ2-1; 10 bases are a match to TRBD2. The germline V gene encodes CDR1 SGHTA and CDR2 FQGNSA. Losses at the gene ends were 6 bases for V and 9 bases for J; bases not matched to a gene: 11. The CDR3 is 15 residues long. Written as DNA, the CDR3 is TGTGCCAGCAGGTTGGGAAGCGGGAGGGCCGCTGAGCAGTTCTTC. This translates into CASRLGSGRAAEQFF.

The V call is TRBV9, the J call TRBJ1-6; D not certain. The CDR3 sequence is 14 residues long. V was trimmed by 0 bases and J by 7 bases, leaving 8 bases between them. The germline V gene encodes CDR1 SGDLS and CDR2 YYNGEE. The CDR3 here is CASSVARANSPLHF. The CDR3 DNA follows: TGTGCCAGCAGCGTAGCCAGAGCAAATTCACCCCTCCACTTT.

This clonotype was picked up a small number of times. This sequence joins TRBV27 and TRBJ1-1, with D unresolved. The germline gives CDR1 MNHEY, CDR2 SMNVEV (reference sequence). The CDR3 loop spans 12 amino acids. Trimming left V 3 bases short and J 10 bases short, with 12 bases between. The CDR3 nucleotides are TGTGCCAGCAGTTTTGGGAGATCCCGAGCTTTCTTT. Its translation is CASSFGRSRAFF.

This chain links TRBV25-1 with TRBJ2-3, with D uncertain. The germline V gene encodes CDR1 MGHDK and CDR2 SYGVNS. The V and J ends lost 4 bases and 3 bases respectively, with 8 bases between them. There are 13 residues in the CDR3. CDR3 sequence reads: CASSVQGTDTQYF. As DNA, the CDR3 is TGTGCCAGCAGTGTGCAAGGTACAGATACGCAGTATTTT. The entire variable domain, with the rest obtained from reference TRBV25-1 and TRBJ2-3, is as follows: EADIYQTPRYLVIGTGKKITLECSQTMGHDKMYWYQQDPGMELHLIHYSYGVNSTEKGDLSSESTVSRIRTEHFPLTLESARPSHTSQYLCASSVQGTDTQYFGPGTRLTVL.

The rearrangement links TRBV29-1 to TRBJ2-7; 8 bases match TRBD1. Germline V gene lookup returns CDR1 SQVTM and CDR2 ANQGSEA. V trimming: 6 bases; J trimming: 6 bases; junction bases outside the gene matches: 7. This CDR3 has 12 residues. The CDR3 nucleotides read TGCAGCGTCGCGCCTACAGGGGGCGAGCAGTACTTC. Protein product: CSVAPTGGEQYF.

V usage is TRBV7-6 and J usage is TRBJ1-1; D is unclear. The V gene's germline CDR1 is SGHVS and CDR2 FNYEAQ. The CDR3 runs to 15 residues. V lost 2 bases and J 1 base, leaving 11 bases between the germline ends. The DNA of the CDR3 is TGTGCCAGCAGCTTAACCATCAGAGAGAACACTGAAGCTTTCTTT. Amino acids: CASSLTIRENTEAFF.